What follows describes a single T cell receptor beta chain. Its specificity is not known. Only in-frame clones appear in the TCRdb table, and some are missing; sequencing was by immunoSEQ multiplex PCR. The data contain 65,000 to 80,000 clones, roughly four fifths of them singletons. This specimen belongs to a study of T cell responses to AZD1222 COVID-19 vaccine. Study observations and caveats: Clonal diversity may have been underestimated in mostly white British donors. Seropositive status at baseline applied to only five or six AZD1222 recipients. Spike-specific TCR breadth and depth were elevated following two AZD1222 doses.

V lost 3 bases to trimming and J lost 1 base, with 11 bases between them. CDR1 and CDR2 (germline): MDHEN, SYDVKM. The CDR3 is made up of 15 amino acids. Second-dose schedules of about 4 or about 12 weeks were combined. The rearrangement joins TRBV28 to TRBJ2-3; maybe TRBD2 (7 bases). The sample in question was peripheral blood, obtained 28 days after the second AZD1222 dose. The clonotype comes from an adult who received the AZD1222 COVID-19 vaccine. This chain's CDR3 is CASSLAGARTDTQYF. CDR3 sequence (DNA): TGTGCCAGCAGTTTGGCGGGGGCGCGCACAGATACGCAGTATTTT.